One sample yielded the 2 T cell receptor beta chains listed below, sequenced in a study of blood T cell repertoires in COVID-19. Method: immunoSEQ multiplex PCR; TCRdb's copy keeps in-frame clones and lacks some. The sample shows 100,000 or so clones, about two thirds of them seen only once. Source material: peripheral blood. The receptors come from an elderly woman with acute or convalescent COVID-19.

This clone has more than one count but fewer than ten. The chain carries TRBV4-1 and TRBJ2-5; D possibly corresponds to TRBD2 (7 bases). Germline V gene data show CDR1 as MGHRA and CDR2 as YSYEKL. The V gene lost 4 bases and the J gene lost 5 bases, with 23 bases spanning the gap. This CDR3 has 17 residues. The CDR3 DNA reads as TGCGCCAGCAGCCTAAGGAGGTGGGGGGGCTTATGGGAGACCCAGTACTTC. It codes for CASSLRRWGGLWETQYF.

This chain links TRBV3-1 (or the pseudogene TRBV3-2) with TRBJ1-2, with D perhaps TRBD1 (5 bases). The CDR3 has 15 residues. V was shortened by 4 bases and J by 4 bases, with 16 bases between the two germline ends. Per germline, CDR1 LGHDT and CDR2 YNNKEL (reference sequence). CDR3 bases: TGTGCCAGCAGCCGACGGACACCGGTTCTCTATGGCTACACCTTC. Residues: CASSRRTPVLYGYTF.